This TCR beta chain was obtained from a study of T cell therapy after organ transplantation. As for the study in general: Therapy products were autologous CMV-specific T cells, peptide-expanded for 2 to 3 weeks. About 20% of the ten patients were classed as nonresponders.

Whole-study findings and limits: In nonresponders, reduced coverage from low CD8+ yield may limit detected expansions.

Per the germline V gene, CDR1 is ENHRY and CDR2 is SYGVKD. The CDR3 runs 16 residues. V dropped 0 bases and J dropped 3; count of bases not matched to a gene: 7. A remark on this clone: Antigen: not known.

Profiling relied on immunoSEQ multiplex PCR, and the TCRdb table lists in-frame clones only, not all of them. The profile shows 44,000 or so clones, about 94% of them singletons. This chain uses TRBV10-3 with TRBJ1-2; 7 bases fit TRBD1. Sequences were derived from CD8+ T cells from blood, sampled before autologous CMV-specific T cell therapy. This TCR derives from a human patient who had received a solid organ transplant and had CMV disease. The CDR3 DNA reads as TGTGCCATCAGTGAGTCGGGACAGCCTAATTACTATGGCTACACCTTC. Translating it yields CAISESGQPNYYGYTF.